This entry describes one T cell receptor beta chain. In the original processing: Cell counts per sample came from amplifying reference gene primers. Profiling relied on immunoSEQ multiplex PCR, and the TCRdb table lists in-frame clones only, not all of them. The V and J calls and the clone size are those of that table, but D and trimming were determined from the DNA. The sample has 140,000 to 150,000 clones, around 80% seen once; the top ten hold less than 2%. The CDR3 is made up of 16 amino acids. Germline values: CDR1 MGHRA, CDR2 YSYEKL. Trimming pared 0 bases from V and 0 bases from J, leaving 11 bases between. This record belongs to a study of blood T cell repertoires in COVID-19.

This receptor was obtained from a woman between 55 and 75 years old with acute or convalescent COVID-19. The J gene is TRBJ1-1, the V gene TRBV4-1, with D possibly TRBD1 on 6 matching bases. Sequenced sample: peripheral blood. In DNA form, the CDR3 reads TGCGCCAGCAGCCAAGAAATCGGACAGTTGAACACTGAAGCTTTCTTT. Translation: CASSQEIGQLNTEAFF.